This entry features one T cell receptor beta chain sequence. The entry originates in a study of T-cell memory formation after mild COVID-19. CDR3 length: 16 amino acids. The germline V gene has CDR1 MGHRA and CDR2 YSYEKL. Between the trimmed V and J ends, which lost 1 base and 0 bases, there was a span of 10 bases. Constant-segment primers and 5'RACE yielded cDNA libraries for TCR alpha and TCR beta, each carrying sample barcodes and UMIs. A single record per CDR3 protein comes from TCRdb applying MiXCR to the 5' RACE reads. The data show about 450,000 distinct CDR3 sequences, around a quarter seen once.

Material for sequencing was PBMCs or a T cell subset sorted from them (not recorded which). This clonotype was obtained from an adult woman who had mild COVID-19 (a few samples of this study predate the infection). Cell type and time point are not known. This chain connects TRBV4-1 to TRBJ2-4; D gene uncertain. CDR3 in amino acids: CASSQGVAVAKNIQYF. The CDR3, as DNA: TGCGCCAGCAGCCAAGGGGTAGCAGTAGCCAAAAACATTCAGTACTTC.